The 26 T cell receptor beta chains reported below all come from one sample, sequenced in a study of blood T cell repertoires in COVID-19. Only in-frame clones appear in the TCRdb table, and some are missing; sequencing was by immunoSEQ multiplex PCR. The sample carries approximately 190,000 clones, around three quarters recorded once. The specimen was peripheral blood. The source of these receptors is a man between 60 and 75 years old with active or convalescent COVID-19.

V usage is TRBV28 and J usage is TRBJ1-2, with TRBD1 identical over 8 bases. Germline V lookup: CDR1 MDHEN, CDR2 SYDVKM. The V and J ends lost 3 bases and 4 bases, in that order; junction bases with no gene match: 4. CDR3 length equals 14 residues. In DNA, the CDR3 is TGTGCCAGCAGTTTCTCAGGGGGCGGCTATGGCTACACCTTC. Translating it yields CASSFSGGGYGYTF.

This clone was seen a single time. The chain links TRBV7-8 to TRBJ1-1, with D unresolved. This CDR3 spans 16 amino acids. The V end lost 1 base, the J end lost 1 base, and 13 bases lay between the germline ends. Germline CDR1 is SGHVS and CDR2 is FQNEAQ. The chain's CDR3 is CASSLERLSRNTEAFF. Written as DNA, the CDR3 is TGTGCCAGCAGCTTAGAACGCCTGTCGCGGAACACTGAAGCTTTCTTT.

The CDR3, as DNA: TGTGCCAGCAGCAAGGGCGGGAGGGCCTACAATGAGCAGTTCTTC. As protein: CASSKGGRAYNEQFF. The V gene is TRBV9, the J gene TRBJ2-1; 9 bases match TRBD2. In germline, CDR1 is SGDLS, CDR2 YYNGEE. The V segment lost 4 bases and the J segment 2 bases; nucleotides outside the gene matches: 4. This CDR3 has 15 residues.

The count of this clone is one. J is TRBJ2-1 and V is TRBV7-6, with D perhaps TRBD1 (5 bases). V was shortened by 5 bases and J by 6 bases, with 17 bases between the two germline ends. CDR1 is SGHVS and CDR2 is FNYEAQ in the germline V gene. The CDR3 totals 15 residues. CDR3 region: CASSPQGKAFNEQFF. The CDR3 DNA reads TGTGCCAGCAGCCCTCAGGGTAAGGCTTTCAATGAGCAGTTCTTC. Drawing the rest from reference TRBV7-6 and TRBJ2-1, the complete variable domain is GAGVSQSPRYKVTKRGQDVALRCDPISGHVSLYWYRQALGQGPEFLTYFNYEAQQDKSGLPNDRFSAERPEGSISTLTIQRTEQRDSAMYRCASSPQGKAFNEQFFGPGTRLTVL.

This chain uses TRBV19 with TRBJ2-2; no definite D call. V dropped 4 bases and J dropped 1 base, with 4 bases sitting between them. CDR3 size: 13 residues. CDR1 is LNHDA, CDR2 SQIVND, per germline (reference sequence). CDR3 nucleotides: TGTGCCAGTAGTAATCGGAACACCGGGGAGCTGTTTTTT. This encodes CASSNRNTGELFF.

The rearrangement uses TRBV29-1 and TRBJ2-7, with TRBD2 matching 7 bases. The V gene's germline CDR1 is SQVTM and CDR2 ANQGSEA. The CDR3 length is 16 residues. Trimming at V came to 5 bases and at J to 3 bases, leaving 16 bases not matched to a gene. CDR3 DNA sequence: TGCAGCGTTCTTCAGGTCCGACGGGGGGTTAGCTACGAGCAGTACTTC. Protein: CSVLQVRRGVSYEQYF.

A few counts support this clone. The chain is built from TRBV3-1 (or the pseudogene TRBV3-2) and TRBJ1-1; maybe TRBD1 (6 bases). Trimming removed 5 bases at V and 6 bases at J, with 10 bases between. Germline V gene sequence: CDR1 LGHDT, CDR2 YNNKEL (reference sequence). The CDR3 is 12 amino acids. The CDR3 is CASSATGSEAFF. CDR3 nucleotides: TGTGCCAGCAGCGCCACAGGGTCTGAAGCTTTCTTT.

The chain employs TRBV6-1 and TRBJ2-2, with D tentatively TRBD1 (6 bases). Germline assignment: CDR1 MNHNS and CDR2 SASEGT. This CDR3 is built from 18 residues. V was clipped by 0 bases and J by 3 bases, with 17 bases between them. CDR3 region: CASSEALVTWGHTGELFF. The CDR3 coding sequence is TGTGCCAGCAGTGAAGCCCTCGTAACCTGGGGGCACACCGGGGAGCTGTTTTTT.

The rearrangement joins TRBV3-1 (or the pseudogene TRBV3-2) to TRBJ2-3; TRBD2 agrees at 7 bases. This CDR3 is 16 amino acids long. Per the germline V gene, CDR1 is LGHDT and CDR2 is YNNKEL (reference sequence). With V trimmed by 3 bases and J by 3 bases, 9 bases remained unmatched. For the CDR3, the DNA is TGTGCCAGCAGCCAGGCGGGCCCCGGGAGGACAGATACGCAGTATTTT. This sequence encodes CASSQAGPGRTDTQYF.

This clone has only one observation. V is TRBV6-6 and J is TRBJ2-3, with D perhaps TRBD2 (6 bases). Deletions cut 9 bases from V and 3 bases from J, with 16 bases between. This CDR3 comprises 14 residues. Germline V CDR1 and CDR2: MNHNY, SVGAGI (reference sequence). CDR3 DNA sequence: TGTGCCAGTACTACGGGACTCACTACAGATACGCAGTATTTT. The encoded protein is CASTTGLTTDTQYF.

CDR3 DNA sequence: TGTGCCAGCAGCCAAGATCAGGGGATAACCGGGGAGCTGTTTTTT. It specifies CASSQDQGITGELFF. The chain recombines TRBV4-2 with TRBJ2-2, with D possibly TRBD1 on 6 matching bases. The germline V and J ends were trimmed by 0 bases and 5 bases, with 10 bases remaining between them. CDR3 length: 15 residues. Germline V CDR1 and CDR2: LGHNA, YNFKEQ.

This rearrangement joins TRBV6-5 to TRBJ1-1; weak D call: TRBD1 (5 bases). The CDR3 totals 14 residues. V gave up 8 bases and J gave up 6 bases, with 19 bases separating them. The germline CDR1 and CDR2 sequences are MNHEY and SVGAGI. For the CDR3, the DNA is TGTGCCAGCGAAGGGCAGGGAGGGTTTTCTGAAGCTTTCTTT. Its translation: CASEGQGGFSEAFF.

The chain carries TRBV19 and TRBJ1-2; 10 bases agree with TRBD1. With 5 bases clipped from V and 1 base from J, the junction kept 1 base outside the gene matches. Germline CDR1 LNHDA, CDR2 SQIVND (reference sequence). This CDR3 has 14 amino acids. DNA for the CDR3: TGTGCCAGTAGTCGGACAGGGGGTAACTATGGCTACACCTTC. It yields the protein CASSRTGGNYGYTF.

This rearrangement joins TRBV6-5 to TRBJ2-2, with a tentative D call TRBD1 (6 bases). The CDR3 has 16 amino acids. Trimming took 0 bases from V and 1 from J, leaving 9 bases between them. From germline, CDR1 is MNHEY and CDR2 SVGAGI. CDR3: CASSYSGGLNTGELFF. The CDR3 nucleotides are TGTGCCAGCAGTTACTCTGGGGGCCTGAACACCGGGGAGCTGTTTTTT.

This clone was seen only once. CDR3 region: CASSHKRTGENTEAFF. CDR3 coding DNA: TGTGCCAGCAGCCACAAACGGACAGGGGAGAACACTGAAGCTTTCTTT. The genes are TRBV7-9 and TRBJ1-1; 9 bases fit TRBD1. The V segment lost 5 bases and the J segment 1 base; nucleotides outside the gene matches: 8. CDR1 is SEHNR and CDR2 is FQNEAQ in the germline V gene (reference sequence). This CDR3 has 16 amino acids. Full variable domain (rest looked up from reference TRBV7-9 and TRBJ1-1): DTGVSQNPRHKITKRGQNVTFRCDPISEHNRLYWYRQTLGQGPEFLTYFQNEAQLEKSRLLSDRFSAERPKGSFSTLEIQRTEQGDSAMYLCASSHKRTGENTEAFFGQGTRLTVV.

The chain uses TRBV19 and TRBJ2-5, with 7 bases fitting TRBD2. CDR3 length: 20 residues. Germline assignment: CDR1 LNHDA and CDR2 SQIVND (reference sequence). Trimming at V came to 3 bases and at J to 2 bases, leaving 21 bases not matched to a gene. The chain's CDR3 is CASSIRLTVTGASGQETQYF. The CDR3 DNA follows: TGTGCCAGTAGTATCCGGCTAACAGTTACCGGGGCTAGCGGACAAGAGACCCAGTACTTC.

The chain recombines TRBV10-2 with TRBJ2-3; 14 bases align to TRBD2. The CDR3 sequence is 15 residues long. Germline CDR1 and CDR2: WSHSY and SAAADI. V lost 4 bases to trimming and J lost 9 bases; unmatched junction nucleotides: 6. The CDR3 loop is CASSATSGRAWTQYF. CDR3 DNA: TGCGCCAGCAGTGCGACTAGCGGGAGGGCATGGACGCAGTATTTT.

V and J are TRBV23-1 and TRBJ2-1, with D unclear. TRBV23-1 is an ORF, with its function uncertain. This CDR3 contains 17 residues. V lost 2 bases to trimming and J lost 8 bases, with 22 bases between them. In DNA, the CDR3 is TGCGCCAGCAGTCAACCTGCCAAGGCTAGTGGGTGCCATGAGCAGTTCTTC. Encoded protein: CASSQPAKASGCHEQFF.

CDR3 loop: CASSLPRDTMNTEAFF. CDR3 nucleotides: TGTGCCAGCAGCCTCCCCCGGGACACTATGAACACTGAAGCTTTCTTT. The chain carries TRBV9 and TRBJ1-1; maybe TRBD1 (6 bases). V was cut by 4 bases and J by 0 bases, with 16 bases left in between. The germline CDR1 and CDR2 sequences are SGDLS and YYNGEE. The CDR3 is 16 amino acids.

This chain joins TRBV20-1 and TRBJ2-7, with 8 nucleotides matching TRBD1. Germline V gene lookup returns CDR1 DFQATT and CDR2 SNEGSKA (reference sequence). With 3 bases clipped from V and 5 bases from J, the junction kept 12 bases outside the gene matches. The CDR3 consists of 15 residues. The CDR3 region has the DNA TGCAGTGCTAGTGGACAGGGACCTGGTCTCCACGAGCAGTACTTC. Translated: CSASGQGPGLHEQYF.

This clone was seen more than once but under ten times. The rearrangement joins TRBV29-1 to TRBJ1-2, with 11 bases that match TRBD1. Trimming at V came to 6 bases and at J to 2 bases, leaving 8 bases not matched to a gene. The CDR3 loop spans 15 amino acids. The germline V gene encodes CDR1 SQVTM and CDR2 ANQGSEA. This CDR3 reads CSVAHGTGGNYGYTF. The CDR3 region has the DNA TGCAGCGTGGCACACGGGACAGGGGGGAACTATGGCTACACCTTC.

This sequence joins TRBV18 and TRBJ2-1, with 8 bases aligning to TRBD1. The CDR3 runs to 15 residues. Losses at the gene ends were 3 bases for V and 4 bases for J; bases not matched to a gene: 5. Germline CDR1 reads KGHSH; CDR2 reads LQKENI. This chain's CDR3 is CASSPDRARYNEQFF. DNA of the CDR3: TGTGCCAGCTCACCGGACAGGGCCCGATACAATGAGCAGTTCTTC. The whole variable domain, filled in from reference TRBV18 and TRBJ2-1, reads NAGVMQNPRHLVRRRGQEARLRCSPMKGHSHVYWYRQLPEEGLKFMVYLQKENIIDESGMPKERFSAEFPKEGPSILRIQQVVRGDSAAYFCASSPDRARYNEQFFGPGTRLTVL.

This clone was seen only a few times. CDR3 DNA sequence: TGTGCCAGCAGTCCGGTCTGGGGGGACACTGAAGCTTTCTTT. Its protein product is CASSPVWGDTEAFF. V gene TRBV6-2 or TRBV6-3 combines with J gene TRBJ1-1; possible D gene TRBD1, 5 bases. Looked up from germline, CDR1 is MNHEY and CDR2 is SVGEGT. CDR3 size: 14 residues. Trimming took 5 bases from V and 3 from J, leaving 13 bases between them.

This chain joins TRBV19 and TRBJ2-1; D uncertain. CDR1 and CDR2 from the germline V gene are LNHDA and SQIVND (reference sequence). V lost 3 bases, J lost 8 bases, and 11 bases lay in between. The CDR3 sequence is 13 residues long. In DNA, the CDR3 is TGTGCCAGTAGTATTTTAGTAACCCATGAGCAGTTCTTC. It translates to CASSILVTHEQFF.

As DNA, the CDR3 is TGCAGCGTTGCCGGGACTAGCGGCTCCTACGAGCAGTACTTC. It translates to CSVAGTSGSYEQYF. The chain employs TRBV29-1 and TRBJ2-7; TRBD2 aligns across 11 bases. This CDR3 is built from 14 residues. V lost 4 bases and J lost 0; bases outside the gene matches: 2. The germline V gene has CDR1 SQVTM and CDR2 ANQGSEA.

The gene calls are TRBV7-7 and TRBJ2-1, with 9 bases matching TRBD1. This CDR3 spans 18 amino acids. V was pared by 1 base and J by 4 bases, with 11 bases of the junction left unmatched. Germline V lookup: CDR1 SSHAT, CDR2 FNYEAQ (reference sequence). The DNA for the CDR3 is TGTGCCAGCAGCTTAGAGGCTACGGGACAGGGCGGTTACAATGAGCAGTTCTTC. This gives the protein CASSLEATGQGGYNEQFF. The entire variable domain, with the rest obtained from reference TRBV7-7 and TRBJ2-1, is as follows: GAGVSQSPRYKVTKRGQDVTLRCDPISSHATLYWYQQALGQGPEFLTYFNYEAQPDKSGLPSDRFSAERPEGSISTLTIQRTEQRDSAMYRCASSLEATGQGGYNEQFFGPGTRLTVL.